These 10 T cell receptor beta chains were all obtained from the same sample, sequenced in a study of post-analysis software for immune sequencing data. Whole-study findings and limits: In patients, TRBV5-6, TRBV5-1 and TRBV20-1 belonged to five TRBV segments found more frequently than in controls.

Antigen specificity for these receptors is unknown. Unique molecular identifiers were built into the TCR beta cDNA libraries. TCRdb analysed the PCR reads with MiXCR anew, one entry per CDR3 protein. This table has about 430,000 distinct CDR3 sequences, roughly 38% appearing once. The sequenced material came from blood. Receptors originate from a girl aged 2 to 10 with multiple sclerosis.

V gene TRBV3-1 combines with J gene TRBJ2-3; no definite D call. V was pared by 4 bases and J by 8 bases, with 10 bases between. Germline CDR1 reads LGHDT; CDR2 reads YNNKEL (reference sequence). CDR3 length: 12 amino acids. CDR3 nucleotides: TGTGCCAGCAGCCTAATCTCAGGTACGCAGTATTTT. Its translation is CASSLISGTQYF.

The rearrangement joins TRBV5-6 to TRBJ1-2; D is possibly TRBD1 (6 bases). CDR1 is SGHDT, CDR2 YYEEEE, per germline. The CDR3 totals 14 residues. Trimming removed 5 bases from V and 6 bases from J, with 17 bases in between. CDR3 residues: CASRQTGYSNGYTF. DNA for the CDR3: TGTGCCAGCAGGCAGACAGGATATAGTAATGGCTACACCTTC.

V usage is TRBV20-1 and J usage is TRBJ2-3; 7 bases are shared with TRBD2. Germline CDR1 and CDR2: DFQATT and SNEGSKA (reference sequence). The length of the CDR3 is 13 residues. J gave up 4 bases and V 8 bases, and 9 bases lay outside the gene matches. The CDR3 protein is CSPLKGGPDTQYF. For the CDR3, the DNA is TGCAGTCCTTTAAAGGGAGGGCCAGATACGCAGTATTTT.

This clonotype occurred once. The genes are TRBV5-5 and TRBJ2-1, with D possibly being TRBD1 (5 bases). The length of the CDR3 is 15 residues. Trimming stripped 0 bases from V and 8 bases from J, with 15 bases between. CDR1 and CDR2 (germline): SGHKS, YYEKEE (reference sequence). The CDR3 region is CASSLARRPRDEQFF. CDR3 DNA sequence: TGTGCCAGCAGCTTGGCCCGCCGGCCCAGGGATGAGCAGTTCTTC.

The V gene is TRBV6-5, the J gene TRBJ1-2; D is uncertain. Trimming cost V 0 bases and J 7 bases, with 15 bases left between them. In germline, CDR1 is MNHEY, CDR2 SVGAGI. CDR3 length: 15 residues. The CDR3 sequence is CASSYSRTGGIGYTF. As DNA, the CDR3 is TGTGCCAGCAGTTACTCCCGGACTGGAGGAATTGGCTACACCTTC.

This clonotype occurred a few times. The V gene is TRBV4-1, the J gene TRBJ2-1; D is undetermined. Germline assignment: CDR1 MGHRA and CDR2 YSYEKL. The CDR3 consists of 11 residues. Trimming left V 3 bases short and J 5 bases short, with 2 bases between. The CDR3 DNA reads as TGCGCCAGCAGCCATCACAATGAGCAGTTCTTC. Residues: CASSHHNEQFF.

V is TRBV4-2 and J is TRBJ1-6, with D possibly matching TRBD1 (6 bases). Germline V gives CDR1 LGHNA, CDR2 YNFKEQ. The V end was cut by 0 bases, the J end by 9 bases, with 15 bases between. This CDR3 spans 16 amino acids. CDR3 nucleotides: TGTGCCAGCAGCCAAGAAGGGGGGAAGGGGTTTTCACCCCTCCACTTT. Amino acids: CASSQEGGKGFSPLHF.

Only a few counts were recorded for this clonotype. The chain joins TRBV3-1 to TRBJ1-4; D is ambiguous. V was clipped by 0 bases and J by 9 bases, with 11 bases between them. The CDR3 runs to 14 residues. Germline V gene lookup returns CDR1 LGHDT and CDR2 YNNKEL (reference sequence). The DNA for the CDR3 is TGTGCCAGCAGCCAAGAACTTTGGGGAAAAAAACTGTTTTTT. It specifies CASSQELWGKKLFF.

This chain joins TRBV9 and TRBJ2-3, with D possibly being TRBD1 or TRBD2 (5 bases each). Per germline, CDR1 SGDLS and CDR2 YYNGEE. V was cut by 1 base and J by 0 bases, with 12 bases left in between. There are 16 residues in the CDR3. CDR3 amino acids: CASSVSGTVSTDTQYF. The CDR3 DNA sequence: TGTGCCAGCAGCGTATCTGGGACCGTGAGCACAGATACGCAGTATTTT.

In this sample, this clonotype turned up a few times. The V gene is TRBV10-1, the J gene TRBJ2-1; a weak D match, TRBD1 (7 bases). V lost 2 bases, J lost 8 bases, and 13 bases lay in between. The germline V gene has CDR1 WNHNN and CDR2 SYGVQD (reference sequence). The CDR3 is 14 amino acids. In nucleotides, the CDR3 is TGCGCCAGCAGTGAGCAGGGGGGAAAGGATGAGCAGTTCTTC. Translation gives CASSEQGGKDEQFF.